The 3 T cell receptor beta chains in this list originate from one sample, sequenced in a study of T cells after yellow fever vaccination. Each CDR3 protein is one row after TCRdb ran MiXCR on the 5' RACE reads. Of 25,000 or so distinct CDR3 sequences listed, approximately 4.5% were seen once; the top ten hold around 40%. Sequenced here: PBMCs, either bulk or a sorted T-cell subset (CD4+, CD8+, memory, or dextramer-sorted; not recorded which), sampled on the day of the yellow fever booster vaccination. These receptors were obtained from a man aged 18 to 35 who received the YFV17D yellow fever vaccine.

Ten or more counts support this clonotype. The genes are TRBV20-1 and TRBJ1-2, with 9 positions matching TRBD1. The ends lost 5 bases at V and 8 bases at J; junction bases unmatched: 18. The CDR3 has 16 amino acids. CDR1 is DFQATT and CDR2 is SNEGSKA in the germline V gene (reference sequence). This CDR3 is CSAAAGTGKSAGGYTF. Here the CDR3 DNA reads TGCAGTGCTGCTGCGGGGACAGGGAAATCAGCGGGAGGCTACACCTTC.

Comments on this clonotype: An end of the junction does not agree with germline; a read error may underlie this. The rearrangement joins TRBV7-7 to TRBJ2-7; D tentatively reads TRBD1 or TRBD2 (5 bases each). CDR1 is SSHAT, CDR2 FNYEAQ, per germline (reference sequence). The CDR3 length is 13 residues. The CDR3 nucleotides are TGTGCTAGCAGCTTACGTCGTGGGGGCGAGCAGTACTTC. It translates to CASSLRRGGEQYF.

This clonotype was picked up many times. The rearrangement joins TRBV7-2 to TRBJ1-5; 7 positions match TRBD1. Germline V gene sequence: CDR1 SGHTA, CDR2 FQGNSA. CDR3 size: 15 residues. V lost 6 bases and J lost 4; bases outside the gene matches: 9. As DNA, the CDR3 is TGTGCCAGCAGACAGACAGGGCGAGGTAATCAGCCCCAGCATTTT. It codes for CASRQTGRGNQPQHF.